These 7 T cell receptor beta chains were all obtained from the same sample, sequenced in a study of chemoradiotherapy in HPV16-positive cancers (dated by TCRdb to between 2021 and 2024). The library was made by the immunoSEQ multiplex PCR assay. What TCRdb holds here is the immuneACCESS table cut down to in-frame rearrangements. Part of the clones is not present; checked against another copy, under half of the missing clones reflect an unresolved V gene, and the others are unexplained. The sample table contains thousands of clones; only one count was recorded for about 89% of them. The ten largest clones capture 22% of the sample. The sample here was blood, taken from a patient who underwent chemoradiotherapy. These TCRs come from a human donor with HPV-associated anogenital cancer.

This chain connects TRBV19 to TRBJ2-3, with TRBD1 matching over 9 bases. Germline trimming cut 4 bases from V and 3 bases from J; bases unmatched to any gene: 2. The length of the CDR3 is 14 residues. Germline lookup yields CDR1 LNHDA and CDR2 SQIVND (reference sequence). CDR3 loop: CASSTGQGTDTQYF. The CDR3 region has the DNA TGTGCCAGTAGTACAGGACAGGGGACAGATACGCAGTATTTT.

This clone was seen just once. The chain links TRBV6-1 to TRBJ1-2; no clear D gene. The CDR3 covers 15 residues. V dropped 4 bases and J dropped 7 bases, with 19 bases sitting between them. The germline V gene encodes CDR1 MNHNS and CDR2 SASEGT. The CDR3 sequence: CASSARRTSSSGYTF. Written as DNA, the CDR3 is TGTGCCAGCAGTGCTAGGCGGACGTCAAGTTCTGGCTACACCTTC.

V gene TRBV7-9 combines with J gene TRBJ2-1, with 8 bases that match TRBD2. Germline CDR1 reads SEHNR; CDR2 reads FQNEAQ (reference sequence). The CDR3 has 17 residues. After removal of 5 bases from V and 5 bases from J, the junction contained 14 bases not matched to a gene. In DNA form, the CDR3 reads TGTGCCAGCAGCCCCGCGGGCGGGGGGCGAAGGGACAATGAGCAGTTCTTC. This sequence encodes CASSPAGGGRRDNEQFF.

J is TRBJ2-4 and V is TRBV15; D remains ambiguous. CDR3 size: 14 residues. The V and J ends lost 0 bases and 4 bases respectively, with 7 bases between them. Germline V gives CDR1 LNHNV, CDR2 YYDKDF (reference sequence). CDR3 sequence reads: CATSRDLEKNIQYF. CDR3 nucleotide sequence: TGTGCCACCAGCAGAGATCTGGAGAAAAACATTCAGTACTTC.

The chain couples TRBV2 to TRBJ2-7; TRBD1 agrees at 12 bases. The length of the CDR3 is 13 residues. J gave up 7 bases and V 7 bases, and 5 bases lay outside the gene matches. The germline gives CDR1 SNHLY, CDR2 FYNNEI. CDR3 DNA: TGTGCCAGCACGAGGGACAGGGGGCAAGAGCAGTACTTC. It codes for CASTRDRGQEQYF.

CDR3 DNA sequence: TGTGCCAGCTCACCACCTGGTCACGGGGCAAATGAGCAGTTCTTC. This encodes CASSPPGHGANEQFF. This chain connects TRBV18 to TRBJ2-1; D is tentatively TRBD1 or TRBD2 (5 bases each). Germline V lookup: CDR1 KGHSH, CDR2 LQKENI. This CDR3 has 15 residues. V dropped 0 bases and J dropped 7 bases, with 13 bases sitting between them. The variable domain in full, completed from reference TRBV18 and TRBJ2-1, reads NAGVMQNPRHLVRRRGQEARLRCSPMKGHSHVYWYRQLPEEGLKFMVYLQKENIIDESGMPKERFSAEFPKEGPSILRIQQVVRGDSAAYFCASSPPGHGANEQFFGPGTRLTVL.

V and J are TRBV19 and TRBJ2-1; 9 bases match TRBD2. V lost 5 bases, J lost 4 bases, and 6 bases stayed unmatched. This CDR3 contains 15 residues. Germline assignment: CDR1 LNHDA and CDR2 SQIVND (reference sequence). The CDR3 region has the DNA TGTGCCAGTAGTGCCCTTAGCGGGGGTTACAATGAGCAGTTCTTC. This sequence encodes CASSALSGGYNEQFF. The full variable domain, with the rest looked up from reference TRBV19 and TRBJ2-1, is DGGITQSPKYLFRKEGQNVTLSCEQNLNHDAMYWYRQDPGQGLRLIYYSQIVNDFQKGDIAEGYSVSREKKESFPLTVTSAQKNPTAFYLCASSALSGGYNEQFFGPGTRLTVL.